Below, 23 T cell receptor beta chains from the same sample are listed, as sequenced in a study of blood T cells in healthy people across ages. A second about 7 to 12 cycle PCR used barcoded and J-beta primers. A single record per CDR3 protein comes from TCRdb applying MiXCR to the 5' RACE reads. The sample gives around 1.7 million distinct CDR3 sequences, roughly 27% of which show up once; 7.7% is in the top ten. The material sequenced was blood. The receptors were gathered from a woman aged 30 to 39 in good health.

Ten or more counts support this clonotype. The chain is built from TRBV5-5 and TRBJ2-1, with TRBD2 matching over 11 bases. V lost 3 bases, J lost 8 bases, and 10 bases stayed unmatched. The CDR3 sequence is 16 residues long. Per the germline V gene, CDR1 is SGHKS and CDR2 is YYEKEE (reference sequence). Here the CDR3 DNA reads TGTGCCAGCAGCTCTCGCGAGACTAGCGGGACCCATGAGCAGTTCTTC. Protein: CASSSRETSGTHEQFF.

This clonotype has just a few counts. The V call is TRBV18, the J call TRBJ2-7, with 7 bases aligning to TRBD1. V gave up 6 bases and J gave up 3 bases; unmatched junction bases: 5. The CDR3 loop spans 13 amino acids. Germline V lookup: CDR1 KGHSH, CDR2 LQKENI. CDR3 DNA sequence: TGTGCCAGCTCCATGGGGACAGACTACGAGCAGTACTTC. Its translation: CASSMGTDYEQYF.

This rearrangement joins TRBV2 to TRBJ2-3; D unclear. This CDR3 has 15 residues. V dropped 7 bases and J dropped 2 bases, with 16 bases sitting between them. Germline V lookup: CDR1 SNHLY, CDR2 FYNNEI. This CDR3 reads CASKSDRINTDTQYF. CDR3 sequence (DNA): TGTGCCAGCAAGTCGGATAGAATAAACACAGATACGCAGTATTTT.

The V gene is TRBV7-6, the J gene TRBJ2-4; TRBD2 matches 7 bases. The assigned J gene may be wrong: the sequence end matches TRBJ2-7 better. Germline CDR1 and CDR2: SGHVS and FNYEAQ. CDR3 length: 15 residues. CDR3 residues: CASSLAIGRGDEQYF. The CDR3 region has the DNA TGTGCCAGCAGCTTAGCGATTGGCCGGGGGGACGAGCAGTACTTC.

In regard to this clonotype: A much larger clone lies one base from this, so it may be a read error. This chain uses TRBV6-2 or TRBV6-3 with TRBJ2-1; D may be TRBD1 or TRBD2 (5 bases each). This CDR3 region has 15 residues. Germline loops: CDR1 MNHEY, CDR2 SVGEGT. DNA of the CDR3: TGTGTCTCCAGGGTAATAGCGTCACCCTCCTACGAGCAGTTCTTC. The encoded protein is CVSRVIASPSYEQFF.

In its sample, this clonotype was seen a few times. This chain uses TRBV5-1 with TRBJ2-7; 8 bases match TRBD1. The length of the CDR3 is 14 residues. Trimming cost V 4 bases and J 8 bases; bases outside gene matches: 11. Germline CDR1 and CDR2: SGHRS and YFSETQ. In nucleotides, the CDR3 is TGCGCCAGCAGCCGGGAAAATGACAGGGGACAGCAGTACTTC. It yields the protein CASSRENDRGQQYF.

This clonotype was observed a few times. The CDR3 coding sequence is TGCAGCGGGGGGGGCAGGGCGAATGAAAAACTGTTTTTT. It is translated as CSGGGRANEKLFF. This chain uses TRBV29-1 with TRBJ1-4, with D possibly being TRBD1 (6 bases). V was shortened by 7 bases and J by 5 bases, with 14 bases between the two germline ends. The CDR3 spans 13 residues. Germline V gene sequence: CDR1 SQVTM, CDR2 ANQGSEA.

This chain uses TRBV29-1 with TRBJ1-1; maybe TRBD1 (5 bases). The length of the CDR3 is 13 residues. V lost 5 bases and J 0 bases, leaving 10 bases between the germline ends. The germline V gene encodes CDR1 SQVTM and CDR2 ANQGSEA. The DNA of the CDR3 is TGCAGCGTTTGGGGGGAGATGAACACTGAAGCTTTCTTT. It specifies CSVWGEMNTEAFF.

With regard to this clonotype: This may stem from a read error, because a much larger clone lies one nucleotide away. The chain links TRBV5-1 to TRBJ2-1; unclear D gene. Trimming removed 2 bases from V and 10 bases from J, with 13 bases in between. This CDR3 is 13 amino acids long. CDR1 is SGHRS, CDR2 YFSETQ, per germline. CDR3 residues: CASSLGQEFEQFF. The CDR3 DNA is TGCGCCAGCAGCTTAGGCCAGGAGTTCGAGCAGTTCTTC.

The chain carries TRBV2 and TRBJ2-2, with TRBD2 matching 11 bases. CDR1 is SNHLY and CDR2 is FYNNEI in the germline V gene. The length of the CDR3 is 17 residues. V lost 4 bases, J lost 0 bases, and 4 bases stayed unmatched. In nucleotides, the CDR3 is TGTGCCAGCAGTGGGATAGCGGGGGGGCCGAACACCGGGGAGCTGTTTTTT. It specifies CASSGIAGGPNTGELFF.

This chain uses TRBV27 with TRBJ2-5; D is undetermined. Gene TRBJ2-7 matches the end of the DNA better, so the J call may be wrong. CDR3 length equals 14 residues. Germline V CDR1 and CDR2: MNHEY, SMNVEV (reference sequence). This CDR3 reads CASSLIPRTNEQYF. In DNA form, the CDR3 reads TGTGCCAGCAGTTTAATCCCTAGGACCAACGAGCAGTACTTC.

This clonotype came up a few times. CDR3 nucleotide sequence: TGTGCCAGCAGCCAAGAAGGCCCTACAGATACGCAGTATTTT. It specifies CASSQEGPTDTQYF. This chain links TRBV4-2 with TRBJ2-3, with D unclear. Trimming shortened V by 0 bases and J by 3 bases, and 7 bases separated the two germline ends. Per the germline V gene, CDR1 is LGHNA and CDR2 is YNFKEQ. The CDR3 spans 14 residues.

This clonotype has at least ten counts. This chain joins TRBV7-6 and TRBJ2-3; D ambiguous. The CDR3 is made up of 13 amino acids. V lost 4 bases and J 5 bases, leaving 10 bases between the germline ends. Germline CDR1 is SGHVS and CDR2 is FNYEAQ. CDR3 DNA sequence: TGTGCCAGCAGCTCAACAGTTGGAGATACGCAGTATTTT. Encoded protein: CASSSTVGDTQYF.

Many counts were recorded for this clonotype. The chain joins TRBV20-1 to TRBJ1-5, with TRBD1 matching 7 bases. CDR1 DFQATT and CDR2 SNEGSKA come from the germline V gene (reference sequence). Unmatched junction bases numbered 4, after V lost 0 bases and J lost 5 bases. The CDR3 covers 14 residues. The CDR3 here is CSARDHRGDQPQHF. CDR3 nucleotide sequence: TGCAGTGCTAGAGACCACAGGGGTGATCAGCCCCAGCATTTT.

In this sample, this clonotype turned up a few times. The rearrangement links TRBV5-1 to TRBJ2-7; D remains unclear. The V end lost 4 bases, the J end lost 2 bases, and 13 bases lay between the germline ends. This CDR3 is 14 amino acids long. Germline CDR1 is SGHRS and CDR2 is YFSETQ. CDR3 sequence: CASSTLSATYEQYF. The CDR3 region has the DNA TGCGCCAGCAGCACCCTGTCAGCAACCTACGAGCAGTACTTC.

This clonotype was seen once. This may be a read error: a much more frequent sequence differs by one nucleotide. The CDR3 DNA is TGTGCCAGCAGTTACTCCGATCCAGGGGTAAGTGAGCAGTACTTC. Residues: CASSYSDPGVSEQYF. The chain recombines TRBV6-2 or TRBV6-3 with TRBJ2-5; weak D call: TRBD1 (6 bases). Germline-derived CDR1 and CDR2 are MNHEY and SVGEGT. V was cut by 0 bases and J by 11 bases, with 19 bases left in between. The CDR3 spans 15 residues.

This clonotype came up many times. CDR3 region: CATSKGGEQFF. CDR3 bases: TGTGCCACCAGCAAAGGCGGAGAGCAGTTCTTC. The V and J genes are TRBV15 and TRBJ2-1; no firm D call. CDR1 and CDR2 (germline): LNHNV, YYDKDF (reference sequence). This CDR3 contains 11 residues. Trimming left V 4 bases short and J 10 bases short, with 8 bases between.

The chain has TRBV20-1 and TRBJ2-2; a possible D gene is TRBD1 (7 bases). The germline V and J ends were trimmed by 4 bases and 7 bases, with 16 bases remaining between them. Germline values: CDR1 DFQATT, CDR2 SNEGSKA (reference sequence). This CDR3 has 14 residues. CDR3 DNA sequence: TGCAGTGCTACAGGGGGGAGGAAGGTCGGGGAGCTGTTTTTT. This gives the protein CSATGGRKVGELFF.

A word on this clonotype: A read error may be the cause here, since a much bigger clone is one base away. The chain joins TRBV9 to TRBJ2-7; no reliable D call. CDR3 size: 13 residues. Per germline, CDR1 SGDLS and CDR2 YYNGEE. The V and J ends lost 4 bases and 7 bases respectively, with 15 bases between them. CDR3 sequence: CASSPTASAEQYF. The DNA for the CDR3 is TGTGCCAGCAGCCCAACTGCATCGGCTGAGCAGTACTTC.

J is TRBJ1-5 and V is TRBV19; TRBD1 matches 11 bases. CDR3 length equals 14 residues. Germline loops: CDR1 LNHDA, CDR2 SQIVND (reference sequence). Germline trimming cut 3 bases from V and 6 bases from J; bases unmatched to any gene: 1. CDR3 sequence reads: CASSIGQGAQPQHF. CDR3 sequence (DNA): TGTGCCAGTAGTATTGGACAGGGGGCTCAGCCCCAGCATTTT.

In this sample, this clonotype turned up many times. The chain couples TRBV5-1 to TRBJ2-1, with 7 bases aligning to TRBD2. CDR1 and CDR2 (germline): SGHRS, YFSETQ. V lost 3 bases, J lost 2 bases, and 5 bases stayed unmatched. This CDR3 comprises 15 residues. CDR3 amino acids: CASSSSGNPYNEQFF. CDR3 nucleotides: TGCGCCAGCAGCTCTAGCGGAAACCCCTACAATGAGCAGTTCTTC. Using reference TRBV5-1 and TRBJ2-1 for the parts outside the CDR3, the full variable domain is KAGVTQTPRYLIKTRGQQVTLSCSPISGHRSVSWYQQTPGQGLQFLFEYFSETQRNKGNFPGRFSGRQFSNSRSEMNVSTLELGDSALYLCASSSSGNPYNEQFFGPGTRLTVL.

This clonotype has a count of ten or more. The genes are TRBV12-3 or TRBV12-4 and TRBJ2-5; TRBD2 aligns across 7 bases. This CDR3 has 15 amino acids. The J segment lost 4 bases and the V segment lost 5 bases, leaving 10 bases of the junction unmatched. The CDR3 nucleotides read TGTGCCAGCAGTCCGGGAGGTGCGGGAGTAGAGACCCAGTACTTC. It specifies CASSPGGAGVETQYF.

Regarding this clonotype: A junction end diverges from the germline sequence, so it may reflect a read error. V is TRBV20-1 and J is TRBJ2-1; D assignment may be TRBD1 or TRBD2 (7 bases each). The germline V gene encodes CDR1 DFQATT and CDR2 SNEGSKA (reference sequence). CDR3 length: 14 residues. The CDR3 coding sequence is TGCAGTGCTAGAGATGCGCAGGGGGGGGACGAGCGGTTCTTC. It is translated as CSARDAQGGDERFF.